Presented here are 4 T cell receptor beta chains from one specimen sequenced in a study of T cell responses to AZD1222 COVID-19 vaccine. Clones were read by immunoSEQ multiplex PCR, and TCRdb kept only the in-frame ones, dropping some. The sample yields approximately 88,000 clones, 90% to 95% seen once. Sequencing was performed on peripheral blood, taken on day 0 of AZD1222 vaccination. These receptors originate from an adult in good health.

This clone was detected only once. CDR3 DNA: TGTGCCAGCAGCGTTCAGGGGACTAGCGGGAGTAACGCCTACAATGAGCAGTTCTTC. Encoded protein: CASSVQGTSGSNAYNEQFF. This chain joins TRBV9 and TRBJ2-1, with 14 nucleotides matching TRBD2. This CDR3 is 19 amino acids long. The germline gives CDR1 SGDLS, CDR2 YYNGEE. V lost 2 bases and J lost 2; bases outside the gene matches: 9. The whole variable domain, remainder taken from reference TRBV9 and TRBJ2-1, is DSGVTQTPKHLITATGQRVTLRCSPRSGDLSVYWYQQSLDQGLQFLIQYYNGEERAKGNILERFSAQQFPDLHSELNLSSLELGDSALYFCASSVQGTSGSNAYNEQFFGPGTRLTVL.

The CDR3 nucleotides read TGTGCCAGCAGTCTACCAGATGGCTATGGCTACACCTTC. Encoded protein: CASSLPDGYGYTF. This chain joins TRBV28 and TRBJ1-2, with D unresolved. The CDR3 length is 13 residues. The V gene lost 5 bases and the J gene lost 4 bases, with 11 bases spanning the gap. CDR1 is MDHEN, CDR2 SYDVKM, per germline.

The chain carries TRBV2 and TRBJ2-6, with 8 bases fitting TRBD1. The length of the CDR3 is 16 residues. V shed 9 bases, J shed 1 base, and the junction held 8 bases outside the gene matches. Per germline, CDR1 SNHLY and CDR2 FYNNEI. The CDR3 loop is CARTLQGVSGANVLTF. CDR3 bases: TGTGCCAGAACCCTACAGGGGGTATCTGGGGCCAACGTCCTGACTTTC.

Turning to this clone: Mismatch with germline at one junction end may stem from a read error. This sequence joins TRBV7-7 and TRBJ2-5; D unclear. This CDR3 has 13 residues. Germline assignment: CDR1 SSHAT and CDR2 FNYEAQ (reference sequence). CDR3 nucleotide sequence: TGTGCTAGCAGCTCCGACCCCCAAGAGACCCAGTACTTC. It is translated as CASSSDPQETQYF.